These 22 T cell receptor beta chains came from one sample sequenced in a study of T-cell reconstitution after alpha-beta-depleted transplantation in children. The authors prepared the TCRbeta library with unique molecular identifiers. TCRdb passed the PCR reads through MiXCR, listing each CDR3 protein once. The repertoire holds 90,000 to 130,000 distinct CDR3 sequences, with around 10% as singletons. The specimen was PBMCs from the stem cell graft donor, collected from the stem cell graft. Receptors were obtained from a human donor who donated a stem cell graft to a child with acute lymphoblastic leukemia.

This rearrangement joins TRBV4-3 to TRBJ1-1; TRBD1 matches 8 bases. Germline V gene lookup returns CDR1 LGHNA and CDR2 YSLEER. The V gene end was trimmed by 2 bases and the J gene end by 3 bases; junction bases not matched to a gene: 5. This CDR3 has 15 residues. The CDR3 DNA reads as TGCGCCAGCAGCCAAACCGGGACAGGAGACACTGAAGCTTTCTTT. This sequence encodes CASSQTGTGDTEAFF.

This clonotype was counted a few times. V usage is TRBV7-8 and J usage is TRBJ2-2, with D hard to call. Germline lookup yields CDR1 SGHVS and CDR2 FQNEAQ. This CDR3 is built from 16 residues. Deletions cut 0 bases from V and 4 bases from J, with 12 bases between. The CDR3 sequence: CASSLAITVRTGELFF. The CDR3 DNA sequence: TGTGCCAGCAGCTTAGCGATTACGGTTCGCACCGGGGAGCTGTTTTTT.

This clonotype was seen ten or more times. CDR3 in amino acids: CAISESPGDTQYF. CDR3 DNA sequence: TGTGCCATCAGTGAGTCGCCAGGAGATACGCAGTATTTT. V is TRBV10-3 and J is TRBJ2-3; D gene unclear. CDR1 is ENHRY and CDR2 is SYGVKD in the germline V gene. Trimming pared 0 bases from V and 5 bases from J, leaving 6 bases between. This CDR3 has 13 amino acids.

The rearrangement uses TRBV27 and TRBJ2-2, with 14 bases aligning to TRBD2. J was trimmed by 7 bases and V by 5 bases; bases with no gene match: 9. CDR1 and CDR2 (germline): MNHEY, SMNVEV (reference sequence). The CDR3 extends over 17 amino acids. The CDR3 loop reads CASSTTGTSGSNGELFF. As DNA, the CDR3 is TGTGCCAGCAGTACAACCGGGACTAGCGGGAGTAACGGGGAGCTGTTTTTT.

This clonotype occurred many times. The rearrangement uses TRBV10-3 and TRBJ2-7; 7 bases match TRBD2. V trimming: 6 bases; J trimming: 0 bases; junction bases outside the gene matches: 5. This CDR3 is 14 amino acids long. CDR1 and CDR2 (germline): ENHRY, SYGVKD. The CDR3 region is CAIRQGGNSYEQYF. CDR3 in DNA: TGTGCCATCAGGCAGGGAGGGAACTCCTACGAGCAGTACTTC.

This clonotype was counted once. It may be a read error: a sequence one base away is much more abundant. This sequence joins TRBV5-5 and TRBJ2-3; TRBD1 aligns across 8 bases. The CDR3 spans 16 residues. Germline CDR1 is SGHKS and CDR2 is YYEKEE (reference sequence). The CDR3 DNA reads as TGTGCCAGCAGCAAAGCCAGGGGGCAAGGCACAGCTACGCAGTATTTT. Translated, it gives CASSKARGQGTATQYF.

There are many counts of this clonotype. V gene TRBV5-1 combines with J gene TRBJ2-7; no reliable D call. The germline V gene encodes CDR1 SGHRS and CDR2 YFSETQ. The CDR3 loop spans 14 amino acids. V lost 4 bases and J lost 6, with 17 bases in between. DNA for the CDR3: TGCGCCAGCAGCAGGGTTGGTAGCCAGAGCGAGCAGTACTTC. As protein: CASSRVGSQSEQYF.

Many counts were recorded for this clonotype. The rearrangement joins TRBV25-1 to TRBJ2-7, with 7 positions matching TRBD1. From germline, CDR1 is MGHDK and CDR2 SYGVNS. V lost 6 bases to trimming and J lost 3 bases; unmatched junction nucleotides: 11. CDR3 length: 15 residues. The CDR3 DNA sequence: TGTGCCAGCAGAGATATGGGACAGCCCAACTACGAGCAGTACTTC. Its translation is CASRDMGQPNYEQYF.

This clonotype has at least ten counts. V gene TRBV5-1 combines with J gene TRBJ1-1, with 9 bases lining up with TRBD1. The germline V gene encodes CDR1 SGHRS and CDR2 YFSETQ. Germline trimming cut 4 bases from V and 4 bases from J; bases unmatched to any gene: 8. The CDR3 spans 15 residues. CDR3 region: CASSPGGTGFTEAFF. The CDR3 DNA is TGCGCCAGCAGCCCAGGCGGGACAGGGTTCACTGAAGCTTTCTTT.

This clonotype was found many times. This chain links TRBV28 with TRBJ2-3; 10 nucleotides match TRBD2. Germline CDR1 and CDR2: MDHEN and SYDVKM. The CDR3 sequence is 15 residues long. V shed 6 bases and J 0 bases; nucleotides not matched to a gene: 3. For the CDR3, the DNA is TGTGCCAGCAGAGGGACTAGCGTAAGCACAGATACGCAGTATTTT. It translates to CASRGTSVSTDTQYF.

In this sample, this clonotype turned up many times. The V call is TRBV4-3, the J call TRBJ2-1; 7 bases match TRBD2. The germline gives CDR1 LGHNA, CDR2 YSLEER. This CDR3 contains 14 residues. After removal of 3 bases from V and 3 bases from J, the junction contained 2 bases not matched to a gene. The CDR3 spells CASSHRTSYNEQFF. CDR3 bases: TGCGCCAGCAGCCATAGGACTAGCTACAATGAGCAGTTCTTC.

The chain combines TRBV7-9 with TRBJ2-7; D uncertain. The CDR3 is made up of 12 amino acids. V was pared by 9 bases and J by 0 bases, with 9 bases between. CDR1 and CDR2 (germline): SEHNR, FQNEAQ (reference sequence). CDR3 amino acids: CASHGVSYEQYF. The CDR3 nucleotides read TGTGCCAGTCACGGTGTCTCCTACGAGCAGTACTTC.

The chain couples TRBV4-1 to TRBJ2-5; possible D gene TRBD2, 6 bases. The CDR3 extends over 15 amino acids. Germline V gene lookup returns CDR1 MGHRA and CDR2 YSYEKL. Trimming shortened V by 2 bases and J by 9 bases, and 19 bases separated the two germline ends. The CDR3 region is CASSQPLAGDEPQYF. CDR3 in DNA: TGCGCCAGCAGCCAACCACTAGCTGGGGACGAGCCCCAGTACTTC.

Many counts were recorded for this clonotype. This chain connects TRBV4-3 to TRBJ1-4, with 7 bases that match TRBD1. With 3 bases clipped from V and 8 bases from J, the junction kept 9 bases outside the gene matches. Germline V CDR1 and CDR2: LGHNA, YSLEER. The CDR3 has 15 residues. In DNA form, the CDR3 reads TGCGCCAGCAGCCACCGAGACAGGGAGAGCGAAAAACTGTTTTTT. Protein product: CASSHRDRESEKLFF.

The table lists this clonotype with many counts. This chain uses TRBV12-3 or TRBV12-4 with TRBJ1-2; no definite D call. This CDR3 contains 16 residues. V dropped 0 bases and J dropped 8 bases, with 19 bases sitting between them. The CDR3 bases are TGTGCCAGCAGTTTAGCTGGCAATATACATTCGACGGGCTACACCTTC. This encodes CASSLAGNIHSTGYTF.

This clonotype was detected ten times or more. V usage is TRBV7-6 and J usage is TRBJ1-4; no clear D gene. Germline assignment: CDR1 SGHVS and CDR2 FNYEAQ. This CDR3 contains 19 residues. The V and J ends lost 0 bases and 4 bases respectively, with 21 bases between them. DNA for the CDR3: TGTGCCAGCAGCTTAGCCCGGGTGGGTCCCACACAGAGTAATGAAAAACTGTTTTTT. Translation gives CASSLARVGPTQSNEKLFF.

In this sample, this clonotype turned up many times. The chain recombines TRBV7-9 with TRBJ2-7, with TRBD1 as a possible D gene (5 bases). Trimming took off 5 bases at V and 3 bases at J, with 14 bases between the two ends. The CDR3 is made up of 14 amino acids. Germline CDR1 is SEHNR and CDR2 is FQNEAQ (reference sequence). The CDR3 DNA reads TGTGCCAGCAGCCCCCGCGACAGACTCTACGAGCAGTACTTC. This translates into CASSPRDRLYEQYF.

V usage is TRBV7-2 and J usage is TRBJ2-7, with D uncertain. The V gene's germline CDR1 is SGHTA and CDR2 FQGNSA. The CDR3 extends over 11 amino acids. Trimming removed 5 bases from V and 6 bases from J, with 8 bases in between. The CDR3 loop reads CASSGPGEQYF. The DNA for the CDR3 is TGTGCCAGCAGCGGCCCGGGCGAGCAGTACTTC.

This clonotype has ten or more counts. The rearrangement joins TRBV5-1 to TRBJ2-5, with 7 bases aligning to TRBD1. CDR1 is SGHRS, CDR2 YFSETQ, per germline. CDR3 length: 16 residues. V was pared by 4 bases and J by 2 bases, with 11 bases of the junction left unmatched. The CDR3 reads CASSRAGGTQQETQYF. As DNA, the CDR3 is TGCGCCAGCAGCCGCGCAGGGGGAACCCAACAAGAGACCCAGTACTTC.

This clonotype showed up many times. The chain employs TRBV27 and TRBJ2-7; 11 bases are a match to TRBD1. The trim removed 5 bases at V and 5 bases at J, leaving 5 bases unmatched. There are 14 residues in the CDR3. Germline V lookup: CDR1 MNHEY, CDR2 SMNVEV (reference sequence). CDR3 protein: CASSTRTGGDEQYF. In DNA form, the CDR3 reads TGTGCCAGCAGTACGCGGACAGGGGGCGACGAGCAGTACTTC.

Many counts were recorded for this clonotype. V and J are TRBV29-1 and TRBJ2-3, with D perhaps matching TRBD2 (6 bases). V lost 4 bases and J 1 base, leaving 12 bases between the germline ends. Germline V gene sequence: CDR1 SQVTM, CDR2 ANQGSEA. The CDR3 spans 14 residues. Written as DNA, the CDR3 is TGCAGCGTTGTTGAGACTAGGGGCACAGATACGCAGTATTTT. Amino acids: CSVVETRGTDTQYF.

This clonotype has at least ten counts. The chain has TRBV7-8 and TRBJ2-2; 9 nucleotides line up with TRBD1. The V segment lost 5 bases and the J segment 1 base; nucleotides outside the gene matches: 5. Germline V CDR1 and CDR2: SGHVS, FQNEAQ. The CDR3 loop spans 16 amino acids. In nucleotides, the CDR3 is TGTGCCAGCAGCCTACAGGGGGCCGGGAACACCGGGGAGCTGTTTTTT. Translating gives CASSLQGAGNTGELFF.